These 5 T cell receptor beta chains were all obtained from the same sample, sequenced in a study of blood T cell repertoires in COVID-19. Assay: immunoSEQ multiplex PCR; the TCRdb copy retains only in-frame clones and omits some. The sample contains about 220,000 clones, roughly four fifths of which appear only once. The source material was peripheral blood. These receptors originate from a woman aged 70 to 79 with COVID-19, enrolled during active disease.

This clone was seen just once. CDR3 DNA sequence: TGTGCCAGCAGCAACCTCATTGACAGGGTCGATGGTGAAAAACTGTTTTTT. Protein sequence: CASSNLIDRVDGEKLFF. The chain joins TRBV5-5 to TRBJ1-4; 7 positions agree with TRBD1. The CDR3 is 17 amino acids. V trimming: 4 bases; J trimming: 7 bases; junction bases outside the gene matches: 16. Per germline, CDR1 SGHKS and CDR2 YYEKEE (reference sequence). Looking up the rest from reference TRBV5-5 and TRBJ1-4 gives the full variable domain: DAGVTQSPTHLIKTRGQQVTLRCSPISGHKSVSWYQQVLGQGPQFIFQYYEKEERGRGNFPDRFSARQFPNYSSELNVNALLLGDSALYLCASSNLIDRVDGEKLFFGSGTQLSVL.

V gene TRBV15 combines with J gene TRBJ1-2; D remains unclear. Per germline, CDR1 LNHNV and CDR2 YYDKDF (reference sequence). Trimming removed 0 bases at V and 10 bases at J, with 6 bases between. This CDR3 region has 11 residues. The chain's CDR3 is CATSRDYNYTF. The CDR3 coding sequence is TGTGCCACCAGCAGAGATTACAACTACACCTTC.

The rearrangement uses TRBV6-1 and TRBJ1-5; D is possibly TRBD1 (6 bases). Germline assignment: CDR1 MNHNS and CDR2 SASEGT. The CDR3 is made up of 16 amino acids. Deletions cut 4 bases from V and 3 bases from J, with 16 bases between. The CDR3 DNA reads as TGTGCCAGCAGTGGAAGAAGCCAGGGGTTCAATCAGCCCCAGCATTTT. Residues: CASSGRSQGFNQPQHF.

The chain joins TRBV2 to TRBJ1-1; weak D call: TRBD1 (6 bases). CDR3 length: 14 amino acids. V was cut by 5 bases and J by 0 bases, with 10 bases left in between. CDR1 and CDR2 (germline): SNHLY, FYNNEI. The CDR3 spells CASSQDSLNTEAFF. The CDR3 nucleotides are TGTGCCAGCAGTCAGGACAGCCTGAACACTGAAGCTTTCTTT.

CDR3 in DNA: TGTGCCAGCAGCCGGACAGGAGATGATAGCAATCAGCCCCAGCATTTT. It specifies CASSRTGDDSNQPQHF. The chain joins TRBV5-5 to TRBJ1-5; 7 bases agree with TRBD1. Germline CDR1 SGHKS, CDR2 YYEKEE (reference sequence). V trimming: 4 bases; J trimming: 0 bases; junction bases outside the gene matches: 7. The CDR3 extends over 16 amino acids.